These 16 T cell receptor beta chains share one sample of origin, sequenced in a study of response to subunit inactivated influenza vaccine. TCRdb processed the RT-PCR reads anew with MiXCR; each CDR3 protein has one entry. This table has hundreds of thousands of distinct CDR3 sequences, around 13% appearing once. Sequences were derived from PBMCs from blood, sampled less than 15 days before vaccination. The source of these receptors is a man in his fifties who received an inactivated influenza vaccine.

This clonotype occurred a few times. The chain couples TRBV20-1 to TRBJ2-2; D is perhaps TRBD1 (5 bases). The CDR3 is 14 residues long. Germline CDR1 is DFQATT and CDR2 is SNEGSKA (reference sequence). V was cut by 3 bases and J by 3 bases, with 11 bases left in between. CDR3 DNA: TGCAGTGCTAGTTGGGGCGCGGACACCGGGGAGCTGTTTTTT. Its protein is CSASWGADTGELFF.

In this sample, this clonotype turned up a few times. J is TRBJ1-2 and V is TRBV7-2; the D is unclear. The germline CDR1 and CDR2 sequences are SGHTA and FQGNSA. This CDR3 spans 12 amino acids. Trimming took 3 bases from V and 5 from J, leaving 7 bases between them. CDR3 in DNA: TGTGCCAGCAGCTTCGGTTTGTATGGCTACACCTTC. Encoded protein: CASSFGLYGYTF.

This clonotype was seen repeatedly, ten times or more. The chain employs TRBV6-6 and TRBJ2-5; no clear D gene. The CDR3 runs to 13 residues. The ends were cut back, 10 bases at V and 1 base at J, with 13 bases in the middle. Germline CDR1 is MNHNY and CDR2 is SVGAGI (reference sequence). The CDR3 DNA sequence: TGTGCCACCCGTAGTTTGGCCCAAGAGACCCAGTACTTC. Its protein product is CATRSLAQETQYF.

This chain uses TRBV3-1 with TRBJ2-2; D is unresolved. Between the trimmed V and J ends, which lost 1 base and 0 bases, there was a span of 15 bases. The CDR3 length is 18 residues. Germline loops: CDR1 LGHDT, CDR2 YNNKEL (reference sequence). The CDR3 bases are TGTGCCAGCAGCCAAGGTTTGTTAGGGCAGACGAACACCGGGGAGCTGTTTTTT. Amino acids: CASSQGLLGQTNTGELFF.

The sample holds a few counts of this clonotype. The rearrangement joins TRBV28 to TRBJ2-3; D might be TRBD2 (5 bases). CDR3 length: 17 residues. V was cut by 1 base and J by 6 bases, with 20 bases left in between. In germline, CDR1 is MDHEN, CDR2 SYDVKM. The CDR3, as DNA: TGTGCCAGCAGTTTATCCCGAGGGCCCCTCCGGGCGGATACGCAGTATTTT. It specifies CASSLSRGPLRADTQYF.

This clonotype turned up a few times. This chain links TRBV27 with TRBJ2-5; D not resolved. V was cut by 4 bases and J by 0 bases, with 15 bases left in between. Germline values: CDR1 MNHEY, CDR2 SMNVEV (reference sequence). This CDR3 is built from 16 residues. The CDR3 nucleotides are TGTGCCAGCAGTTCCCATCTAGGAGCTGACCAAGAGACCCAGTACTTC. As protein: CASSSHLGADQETQYF.

The chain uses TRBV3-1 and TRBJ2-7; 7 bases are shared with TRBD1. CDR3 size: 16 residues. With 4 bases clipped from V and 5 bases from J, the junction kept 14 bases outside the gene matches. The V gene's germline CDR1 is LGHDT and CDR2 YNNKEL (reference sequence). Written as DNA, the CDR3 is TGTGCCAGCAGCCCACGTCAACGACAGGGCTACGACGAGCAGTACTTC. It encodes CASSPRQRQGYDEQYF.

The chain joins TRBV29-1 to TRBJ2-7; 7 bases fit TRBD1. This CDR3 contains 12 residues. Per germline, CDR1 SQVTM and CDR2 ANQGSEA. Unmatched junction bases numbered 3, after V lost 4 bases and J lost 3 bases. As DNA, the CDR3 is TGCAGCGTTGTCTCAGGGGGCTACGAGCAGTACTTC. Translated, it gives CSVVSGGYEQYF.

The chain employs TRBV4-3 and TRBJ2-6; 7 bases match TRBD1. This CDR3 is built from 16 residues. Trimming cost V 6 bases and J 0 bases; bases outside gene matches: 5. CDR1 and CDR2 (germline): LGHNA, YSLEER. CDR3: CASRGQSDSGANVLTF. CDR3 sequence (DNA): TGCGCCAGCAGGGGACAGAGCGACTCTGGGGCCAACGTCCTGACTTTC.

This clonotype was picked up one time. A clone one base away is much larger, so this may be a read error. The chain joins TRBV12-3 or TRBV12-4 to TRBJ2-7; 7 bases align to TRBD2. The CDR3 spans 14 residues. The V segment lost 5 bases and the J segment 5 bases; nucleotides outside the gene matches: 9. In DNA form, the CDR3 reads TGTGCCAGCAGTCCCGGGTCCCGGGGGGACGAGCAGTACTTC. Residues: CASSPGSRGDEQYF.

The chain combines TRBV12-3 or TRBV12-4 with TRBJ2-5; D may correspond to TRBD1 or TRBD2 (7 bases each). Trimming left V 5 bases short and J 5 bases short, with 15 bases between. The CDR3 consists of 14 residues. The DNA for the CDR3 is TGTGCCAGCAGTACTCGACAGGGAGGGGAGACCCAGTACTTC. Amino acids: CASSTRQGGETQYF.

This sequence joins TRBV4-2 and TRBJ1-4; D gene ambiguous. The CDR3 sequence is 15 residues long. V lost 0 bases and J lost 7, with 12 bases in between. The germline CDR1 and CDR2 sequences are LGHNA and YNFKEQ. The CDR3 coding sequence is TGTGCCAGCAGCCAAGAAAGGGCTTCGGGTGAAAAACTGTTTTTT. It codes for CASSQERASGEKLFF.

Details on this clonotype: The missing conserved phenylalanine or tryptophan at the end of this CDR3 makes a read error likely. The chain is built from TRBV7-3 and TRBJ2-1; 12 bases fit TRBD2. Per the germline V gene, CDR1 is SGHTA and CDR2 is FQGTGA. After removal of 5 bases from V and 9 bases from J, the junction contained 5 bases not matched to a gene. The CDR3 has 14 residues. The CDR3 region has the DNA TGTGCCAGCAGCATGACTAGCGGGAGTACTGAGCAGTTCGTC. Translation gives CASSMTSGSTEQFV.

A note on this clonotype: With a much larger clone just one base away, this may be a read error. The chain has TRBV9 and TRBJ2-3; TRBD2 agrees at 10 bases. The CDR3 runs to 16 residues. Looked up from germline, CDR1 is SGDLS and CDR2 is YYNGEE. DNA of the CDR3: TGTGCCAGCATCGTATCCAGCGGGAGGGCCAGAGATACGCAGTATTTT. This encodes CASIVSSGRARDTQYF.

The chain couples TRBV6-2 or TRBV6-3 to TRBJ2-5; D is ambiguous. This CDR3 has 14 residues. Trimming removed 5 bases from V and 5 bases from J, with 15 bases in between. Germline assignment: CDR1 MNHEY and CDR2 SVGEGT. CDR3: CASSTPAAWETQYF. The CDR3 DNA sequence: TGTGCCAGCAGTACCCCTGCAGCCTGGGAGACCCAGTACTTC.

This chain uses TRBV29-1 with TRBJ2-7; TRBD1 matches at 9 bases. This CDR3 comprises 13 residues. Trimming cost V 4 bases and J 6 bases; bases outside gene matches: 7. In germline, CDR1 is SQVTM, CDR2 ANQGSEA. The CDR3 region is CSVGPGTGTEQYF. CDR3 bases: TGCAGCGTTGGCCCGGGGACAGGGACCGAGCAGTACTTC.